The 21 T cell receptor beta chains below were found in one sample sequenced in a study of shared clonotypes between healthy human individuals. Repertoires were generated with immunoSEQ multiplex PCR, while TCRdb's copy carries only in-frame clones and drops some. The table records roughly 2 million clones, roughly 94% of them present only once. Only CD45RO-negative cells positively selected for CCR7 counted as naive CD8 cells, so terminally differentiated effector memory CD45RA+ cells were excluded. The specimen sequenced was naive CD8+ T cells sorted from blood. These TCRs come from a man aged 18-30 years in good health.

Note on this clone: At one end the junction does not follow the germline gene, possibly because of a read error. The genes are TRBV6-1 and TRBJ1-6; D gene unclear. This CDR3 spans 16 amino acids. CDR1 is MNHNS, CDR2 SASEGT, per germline. CDR3 sequence reads: CASSEGGWSYNSPLHF. The CDR3 coding sequence is TGTGCCAGCAGCGAAGGTGGTTGGTCCTATAATTCACCCCTCCACTTT.

This chain connects TRBV2 to TRBJ2-7; tentatively, D is TRBD1 (6 bases). This CDR3 spans 14 amino acids. Deletions cut 5 bases from V and 2 bases from J, with 13 bases between. CDR1 is SNHLY and CDR2 is FYNNEI in the germline V gene. This CDR3 is CASSIKGVAYEQYF. CDR3 nucleotide sequence: TGTGCCAGCAGTATAAAGGGGGTAGCCTACGAGCAGTACTTC. Based on the CDR3 plus reference TRBV2 and TRBJ2-7, the full variable domain is EPEVTQTPSHQVTQMGQEVILRCVPISNHLYFYWYRQILGQKVEFLVSFYNNEISEKSEIFDDQFSVERPDGSNFTLKIRSTKLEDSAMYFCASSIKGVAYEQYFGPGTRLTVT.

The chain employs TRBV29-1 and TRBJ1-5, with D maybe TRBD1 (6 bases). The V end lost 6 bases, the J end lost 1 base, and 10 bases lay between the germline ends. Germline V gives CDR1 SQVTM, CDR2 ANQGSEA. The CDR3 is 13 amino acids. The CDR3, as DNA: TGCAGCGTAAGGGGGGGGAGCAATCAGCCCCAGCATTTT. Translation gives CSVRGGSNQPQHF.

The chain carries TRBV4-1 and TRBJ2-7; the D call may be TRBD1 or TRBD2 (5 bases each). The CDR3 runs 15 residues. The V gene lost 4 bases and the J gene lost 0 bases, with 13 bases spanning the gap. In germline, CDR1 is MGHRA, CDR2 YSYEKL. The CDR3 here is CASSPQLGVSYEQYF. In nucleotides, the CDR3 is TGCGCCAGCAGCCCCCAACTGGGGGTCTCCTACGAGCAGTACTTC.

This chain joins TRBV5-1 and TRBJ1-4, with D maybe TRBD1 (6 bases). Germline CDR1 reads SGHRS; CDR2 reads YFSETQ. The length of the CDR3 is 12 residues. Trimming pared 4 bases from V and 12 bases from J, leaving 13 bases between. CDR3 protein: CASSPTGPELFF. In nucleotides, the CDR3 is TGCGCCAGCAGCCCCACAGGGCCGGAACTGTTTTTT.

The chain is built from TRBV29-1 and TRBJ2-3; 8 positions agree with TRBD2. Germline V gene lookup returns CDR1 SQVTM and CDR2 ANQGSEA. The CDR3 contains 15 residues. V lost 7 bases to trimming and J lost 2 bases; unmatched junction nucleotides: 11. Here the CDR3 reads CSADPTSGFTDTQYF. DNA of the CDR3: TGCAGCGCCGATCCTACTAGCGGATTCACAGATACGCAGTATTTT.

This clone was seen a single time. This chain connects TRBV27 to TRBJ2-2, with D tentatively TRBD1 (6 bases). This CDR3 has 16 residues. Germline V gene data show CDR1 as MNHEY and CDR2 as SMNVEV (reference sequence). Trimming left V 3 bases short and J 6 bases short, with 17 bases between. The CDR3 sequence: CASSFSRGEGSGELFF. The CDR3 DNA is TGTGCCAGCAGTTTTAGCAGGGGAGAGGGGTCCGGGGAGCTGTTTTTT.

The rearrangement joins TRBV18 to TRBJ2-7, with TRBD1 matching 8 bases. V dropped 1 base and J dropped 4; count of bases not matched to a gene: 3. The CDR3 contains 14 residues. The germline CDR1 and CDR2 sequences are KGHSH and LQKENI. This CDR3 reads CASSPRDRMYEQYF. DNA for the CDR3: TGTGCCAGCTCACCACGGGACAGGATGTACGAGCAGTACTTC. The full variable domain, with the rest looked up from reference TRBV18 and TRBJ2-7, is NAGVMQNPRHLVRRRGQEARLRCSPMKGHSHVYWYRQLPEEGLKFMVYLQKENIIDESGMPKERFSAEFPKEGPSILRIQQVVRGDSAAYFCASSPRDRMYEQYFGPGTRLTVT.

This chain links TRBV5-4 with TRBJ2-2, with TRBD1 matching over 8 bases. CDR3 length equals 15 residues. Germline V gene sequence: CDR1 SGHNT, CDR2 YYREEE (reference sequence). The J segment lost 7 bases and the V segment lost 7 bases, leaving 12 bases of the junction unmatched. The CDR3 coding sequence is TGTGCCAGCTATTCCCGGACAGGGTCGGTCGGGGAGCTGTTTTTT. Translating it yields CASYSRTGSVGELFF.

This chain joins TRBV11-2 and TRBJ2-3; D is ambiguous. The V and J ends lost 3 bases and 1 base respectively, with 5 bases between them. Germline CDR1 and CDR2: SGHAT and FQNNGV. The CDR3 runs to 13 residues. CDR3 sequence reads: CASSFKGTDTQYF. For the CDR3, the DNA is TGTGCCAGCAGCTTTAAGGGCACAGATACGCAGTATTTT.

V gene TRBV6-6 combines with J gene TRBJ1-4; 9 nucleotides agree with TRBD1. The CDR3 length is 15 residues. V lost 2 bases to trimming and J lost 5 bases; unmatched junction nucleotides: 3. The germline V gene encodes CDR1 MNHNY and CDR2 SVGAGI (reference sequence). CDR3 DNA sequence: TGTGCCAGCAGTTACCGGGACAGGGTAAATGAAAAACTGTTTTTT. This sequence encodes CASSYRDRVNEKLFF.

V and J are TRBV15 and TRBJ1-2, with D perhaps matching TRBD1 (6 bases). CDR1 and CDR2 from the germline V gene are LNHNV and YYDKDF (reference sequence). The CDR3 runs to 16 residues. Trimming removed 2 bases at V and 0 bases at J, with 13 bases between. The chain's CDR3 is CATSRSEGGTNYGYTF. In DNA form, the CDR3 reads TGTGCCACCAGCAGATCGGAAGGGGGGACTAACTATGGCTACACCTTC.

This CDR3 reads CASSQGTGLYNEQFF. The CDR3 DNA is TGCGCCAGCAGCCAAGGGACAGGGTTATACAATGAGCAGTTCTTC. The chain employs TRBV4-3 and TRBJ2-1, with 8 nucleotides matching TRBD1. The length of the CDR3 is 15 residues. Trimming at V came to 1 base and at J to 4 bases, leaving 3 bases not matched to a gene. Germline values: CDR1 LGHNA, CDR2 YSLEER.

The chain links TRBV27 to TRBJ2-3, with 12 positions matching TRBD2. Germline V lookup: CDR1 MNHEY, CDR2 SMNVEV (reference sequence). The junction had 2 bases not matched to a gene; V was cut back by 7 bases and J by 3 bases. The length of the CDR3 is 14 residues. The CDR3 loop is CASTGLAGTDTQYF. The CDR3 DNA is TGTGCCAGCACAGGACTAGCGGGGACAGATACGCAGTATTTT.

The CDR3 is CASSLVIWTDYEQYF. The DNA of the CDR3 is TGTGCCAGCAGCTTGGTTATCTGGACAGACTACGAGCAGTACTTC. V usage is TRBV11-3 and J usage is TRBJ2-7; D perhaps matches TRBD1 (6 bases). This CDR3 contains 15 residues. The germline CDR1 and CDR2 sequences are SGHNT and YENEEA. Trimming cost V 3 bases and J 3 bases, with 15 bases left between them.

The chain has TRBV4-1 and TRBJ1-5; a weak D match, TRBD1 (6 bases). The germline CDR1 and CDR2 sequences are MGHRA and YSYEKL. V shed 1 base and J shed 5 bases, with 12 bases lying between them. CDR3 length equals 15 residues. CDR3 protein: CASSQAEGEYQPQHF. The DNA of the CDR3 is TGCGCCAGCAGCCAAGCGGAGGGGGAATATCAGCCCCAGCATTTT.

On this clone itself: In the same sample, other DNA sequences code for this CDR3. The CDR3, as DNA: TGTGCCACCAGCAGAGGTGAGGGGGAGACCCAGTACTTC. This gives the protein CATSRGEGETQYF. V gene TRBV15 combines with J gene TRBJ2-5, with D perhaps TRBD1 or TRBD2 (5 bases each). The ends were cut back, 1 base at V and 5 bases at J, with 8 bases in the middle. The length of the CDR3 is 13 residues. Germline V CDR1 and CDR2: LNHNV, YYDKDF (reference sequence). The full variable domain, completed using reference TRBV15 and TRBJ2-5, is DAMVIQNPRYQVTQFGKPVTLSCSQTLNHNVMYWYQQKSSQAPKLLFHYYDKDFNNEADTPDNFQSRRPNTSFCFLDIRSPGLGDTAMYLCATSRGEGETQYFGPGTRLLVL.

V and J are TRBV10-3 and TRBJ2-7; no firm D call. Germline loops: CDR1 ENHRY, CDR2 SYGVKD. V was trimmed by 3 bases and J by 3 bases, leaving 9 bases between them. This CDR3 region has 13 residues. In nucleotides, the CDR3 is TGTGCCATCAGTGACGACGCTTACTACGAGCAGTACTTC. This gives the protein CAISDDAYYEQYF.

This clone was seen only once. The chain is built from TRBV9 and TRBJ2-7; the match to TRBD2 covers 7 bases. Per germline, CDR1 SGDLS and CDR2 YYNGEE. The CDR3 covers 15 residues. J gave up 2 bases and V 4 bases, and 9 bases lay outside the gene matches. The CDR3 region has the DNA TGTGCCAGCAGCCTCTCCGGCGGGAGTCCCTACGAGCAGTACTTC. This sequence encodes CASSLSGGSPYEQYF. The complete variable domain, with remaining parts taken from reference TRBV9 and TRBJ2-7, reads DSGVTQTPKHLITATGQRVTLRCSPRSGDLSVYWYQQSLDQGLQFLIQYYNGEERAKGNILERFSAQQFPDLHSELNLSSLELGDSALYFCASSLSGGSPYEQYFGPGTRLTVT.

This chain connects TRBV6-5 to TRBJ2-7; 10 nucleotides match TRBD2. CDR1 and CDR2 from the germline V gene are MNHEY and SVGAGI. V lost 6 bases to trimming and J lost 4 bases; unmatched junction nucleotides: 9. This CDR3 comprises 15 residues. The DNA of the CDR3 is TGTGCCAGCAGCTACGGTAGCGGGGGGTATTACGAGCAGTACTTC. It translates to CASSYGSGGYYEQYF.

J is TRBJ2-1 and V is TRBV14, with 14 bases matching TRBD2. There are 16 residues in the CDR3. With V trimmed by 3 bases and J by 7 bases, 5 bases remained unmatched. Germline V gene lookup returns CDR1 SGHDN and CDR2 FVKESK. The CDR3: CASSHGGLAGVNEQFF. In DNA form, the CDR3 reads TGTGCCAGCAGCCACGGGGGACTAGCGGGAGTTAATGAGCAGTTCTTC.